This T cell receptor (beta chain) was documented in a study of early T cells in non-severe SARS-CoV-2 infection. Study background: From unsorted whole blood, bulk RNA was sequenced, and the chains remained unpaired. Study-wide findings and caveats: VDJdb-based annotation leaned toward anti-spike CD8 responses and missed private and CD4 specificities.

Germline V gene lookup returns CDR1 MNHEY and CDR2 SMNVEV (reference sequence). The CDR3 is made up of 14 amino acids. V lost 4 bases, J lost 3 bases, and 13 bases lay in between. A few counts support this clonotype. Its antigen is unknown. Attachment of unique molecular identifiers to individual cDNA molecules was performed. TCRdb itself ran the 5' RACE reads through MiXCR, one entry per CDR3 protein. The sample records more than 80,000 distinct CDR3 sequences, 15% to 20% being singletons. This TCR was sampled from an adult who was a healthcare worker with PCR-confirmed SARS-CoV-2 infection or an uninfected control (not recorded which). The sample consisted of whole blood. The chain combines TRBV27 with TRBJ2-7; D is ambiguous. DNA for the CDR3: TGTGCCAGCAGTTACAGTTCTTCGGACTACGAGCAGTACTTC. Protein: CASSYSSSDYEQYF.